Following are 13 T cell receptor beta chains from one sample sequenced in a study of lymphopenia after photon versus proton radiotherapy. Measured with immunoSEQ multiplex PCR; TCRdb has only the in-frame clones, and not every one. Found here are approximately 58,000 clones, about four fifths of them singletons; the top ten hold less than 30%. Sequencing used peripheral blood, obtained from a patient treated with photon-based radiotherapy. These receptors were taken from a man between 45 and 60 years old with gastric cancer.

The chain couples TRBV2 to TRBJ2-1, with D tentatively TRBD2 (6 bases). CDR1 is SNHLY, CDR2 FYNNEI, per germline. Trimming removed 8 bases from V and 4 bases from J, with 12 bases in between. This CDR3 region has 13 residues. The CDR3 region is CASSLALYNEQFF. In nucleotides, the CDR3 is TGTGCCAGCTCACTAGCTCTTTACAATGAGCAGTTCTTC.

The chain recombines TRBV7-9 with TRBJ1-1; no reliable D call. With 4 bases removed from V and 0 bases from J, the gap between germline ends came to 9 bases. The CDR3 extends over 14 amino acids. Germline loops: CDR1 SEHNR, CDR2 FQNEAQ (reference sequence). The CDR3 nucleotides are TGTGCCAGCAGCTACGGAAATTTGAACACTGAAGCTTTCTTT. It codes for CASSYGNLNTEAFF.

There are a few counts of this clone. The chain carries TRBV5-4 and TRBJ1-1; 9 nucleotides agree with TRBD1. This CDR3 contains 14 residues. Trimming took 3 bases from V and 7 from J; bases not matched to a gene: 7. The germline V gene encodes CDR1 SGHNT and CDR2 YYREEE (reference sequence). The CDR3 coding sequence is TGTGCCAGCAGCTCCTCCGGGACAGGGCGTGAAGCTTTCTTT. Amino acids: CASSSSGTGREAFF.

The chain carries TRBV27 and TRBJ2-1; D may be TRBD2 (6 bases). V gave up 2 bases and J gave up 1 base, with 15 bases separating them. CDR1 is MNHEY and CDR2 is SMNVEV in the germline V gene (reference sequence). The CDR3 extends over 17 amino acids. CDR3 protein: CASSLKARDASYNEQFF. For the CDR3, the DNA is TGTGCCAGCAGTTTAAAGGCGCGGGACGCATCCTACAATGAGCAGTTCTTC.

On this clone itself: Other DNA variants within this sample encode the same CDR3. The chain couples TRBV29-1 to TRBJ2-7; a weak D match, TRBD1 (5 bases). CDR1 is SQVTM, CDR2 ANQGSEA, per germline. Trimming took off 4 bases at V and 6 bases at J, with 13 bases between the two ends. There are 12 residues in the CDR3. Written as DNA, the CDR3 is TGCAGCGTTGTAGACAAGGGGCGCGAGCAGTACTTC. Translating gives CSVVDKGREQYF.

Here the CDR3 DNA reads TGTGCCAGCAGTTTAGGGTCCAGGGGGATTGGCACCGGGGAGCTGTTTTTT. The encoded protein is CASSLGSRGIGTGELFF. The genes are TRBV27 and TRBJ2-2; 7 bases are shared with TRBD1. Germline CDR1 and CDR2: MNHEY and SMNVEV (reference sequence). Germline trimming cut 2 bases from V and 4 bases from J; bases unmatched to any gene: 10. The CDR3 has 17 amino acids.

The chain couples TRBV30 to TRBJ2-7; the match to TRBD1 covers 7 bases. The CDR3 consists of 12 residues. After removal of 4 bases from V and 5 bases from J, the junction contained 5 bases not matched to a gene. CDR1 is GTSNPN and CDR2 is SVGIG in the germline V gene (reference sequence). The DNA of the CDR3 is TGTGCCTGGAATCAGGGGGACAACGAGCAGTACTTC. Amino acids: CAWNQGDNEQYF.

The chain recombines TRBV18 with TRBJ2-7; 7 nucleotides match TRBD1. Germline V gene lookup returns CDR1 KGHSH and CDR2 LQKENI. This CDR3 contains 15 residues. J gave up 3 bases and V 3 bases, and 8 bases lay outside the gene matches. The CDR3 DNA follows: TGTGCCAGCTCACCGACAGGGATCAGGGGCTACGAGCAGTACTTC. This translates into CASSPTGIRGYEQYF.

This chain connects TRBV4-2 to TRBJ2-1; TRBD2 matches 7 bases. This CDR3 has 16 residues. The junction had 9 bases not matched to a gene; V was cut back by 1 base and J by 6 bases. The V gene's germline CDR1 is LGHNA and CDR2 YNFKEQ. The CDR3 DNA reads TGTGCCAGCAGCCAAGTTATGGCGGGAGAGCCCAATGAGCAGTTCTTC. The encoded protein is CASSQVMAGEPNEQFF.

The chain combines TRBV9 with TRBJ2-2; D may be TRBD2 (6 bases). Trimming pared 3 bases from V and 2 bases from J, leaving 14 bases between. The V gene's germline CDR1 is SGDLS and CDR2 YYNGEE. The CDR3 is made up of 16 amino acids. The CDR3 coding sequence is TGTGCCAGCAGCGCTTACTCGGGACTCAACACCGGGGAGCTGTTTTTT. Residues: CASSAYSGLNTGELFF.

This clone was picked up one time. This chain connects TRBV27 to TRBJ1-4; 8 bases match TRBD1. The V gene end was trimmed by 4 bases and the J gene end by 7 bases; junction bases not matched to a gene: 5. Germline loops: CDR1 MNHEY, CDR2 SMNVEV (reference sequence). The CDR3 spans 14 residues. The DNA for the CDR3 is TGTGCCAGCAGTTATCAGGGGGCAGGTGAAAAACTGTTTTTT. This codes for CASSYQGAGEKLFF.

The V call is TRBV6-5, the J call TRBJ2-7; TRBD2 matches at 7 bases. The length of the CDR3 is 13 residues. V shed 11 bases, J shed 1 base, and the junction held 8 bases outside the gene matches. Germline CDR1 and CDR2: MNHEY and SVGAGI. The CDR3 DNA follows: TGTGCCGTCCAAGCGGGGCGTTCCTACGAGCAGTACTTC. It yields the protein CAVQAGRSYEQYF.

As concerns this clone: A far more abundant clone sits one base away, making this likely a read error. The sample has other DNA sequences that encode this CDR3 too. The genes are TRBV5-3 and TRBJ2-1; D is ambiguous. TRBV5-3 is an open reading frame, and its role is uncertain. Trimming shortened V by 8 bases and J by 6 bases, and 18 bases separated the two germline ends. This CDR3 region has 14 residues. DNA of the CDR3: TGTGCCAGCAGCCATACCGCCCTCAGCAATGAGCAGTTCTTC. Translation: CASSHTALSNEQFF.